Detailed here is one TCR beta chain. This record belongs to a study of blood T cell repertoires in COVID-19. Method: immunoSEQ multiplex PCR; TCRdb's copy keeps in-frame clones and lacks some. The sample holds some 450,000 clones; more than 70% are singletons and the top ten take approximately 12%. Unmatched junction bases numbered 15, after V lost 4 bases and J lost 5 bases. Germline CDR1 and CDR2: SGHNT and YYREEE (reference sequence). The CDR3 runs 16 residues. Sample: peripheral blood. The chain recombines TRBV5-4 with TRBJ2-7, with TRBD1 matching 7 bases. The sequence was collected from a woman in her fifties or sixties with COVID-19, enrolled during active disease. CDR3 nucleotides: TGTGCCAGCAGCCCACCGCAAGGCCAGGGGGTCCACGAGCAGTACTTC. Its protein product is CASSPPQGQGVHEQYF.